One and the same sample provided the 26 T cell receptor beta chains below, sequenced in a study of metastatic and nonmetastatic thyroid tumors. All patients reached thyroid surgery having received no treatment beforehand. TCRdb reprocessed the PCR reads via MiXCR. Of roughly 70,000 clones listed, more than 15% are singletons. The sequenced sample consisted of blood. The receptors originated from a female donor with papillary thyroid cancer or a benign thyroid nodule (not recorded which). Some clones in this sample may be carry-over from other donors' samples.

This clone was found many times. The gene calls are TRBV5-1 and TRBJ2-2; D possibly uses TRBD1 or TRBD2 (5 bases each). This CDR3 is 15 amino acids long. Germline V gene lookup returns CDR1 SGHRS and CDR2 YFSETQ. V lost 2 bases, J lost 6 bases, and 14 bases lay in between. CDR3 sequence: CASSLKGTDAGELFF. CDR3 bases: TGCGCCAGCAGCTTAAAAGGGACCGACGCCGGGGAGCTGTTTTTT.

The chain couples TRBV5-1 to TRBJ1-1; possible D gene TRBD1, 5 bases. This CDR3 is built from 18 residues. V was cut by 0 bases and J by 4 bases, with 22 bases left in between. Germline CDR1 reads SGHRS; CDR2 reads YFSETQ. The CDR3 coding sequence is TGCGCCAGCAGCTTGGATTGGTCTTCGGGGATAAGGGGCACTGAAGCTTTCTTT. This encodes CASSLDWSSGIRGTEAFF.

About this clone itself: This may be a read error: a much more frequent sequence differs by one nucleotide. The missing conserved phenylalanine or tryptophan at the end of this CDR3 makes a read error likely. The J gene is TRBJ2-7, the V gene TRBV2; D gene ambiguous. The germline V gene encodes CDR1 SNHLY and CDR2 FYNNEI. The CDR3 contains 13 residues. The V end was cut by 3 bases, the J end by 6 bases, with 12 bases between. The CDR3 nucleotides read TGTGCCAGCAGTGATGGGCATGGCTCCGAGCAGTACCTC. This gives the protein CASSDGHGSEQYL.

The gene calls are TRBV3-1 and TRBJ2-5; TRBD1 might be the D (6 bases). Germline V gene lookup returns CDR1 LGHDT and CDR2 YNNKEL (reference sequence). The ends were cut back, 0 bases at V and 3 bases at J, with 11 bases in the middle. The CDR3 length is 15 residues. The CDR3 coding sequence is TGTGCCAGCAGCCAAGAGGCAGGGGCGAAAGAGACCCAGTACTTC. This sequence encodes CASSQEAGAKETQYF.

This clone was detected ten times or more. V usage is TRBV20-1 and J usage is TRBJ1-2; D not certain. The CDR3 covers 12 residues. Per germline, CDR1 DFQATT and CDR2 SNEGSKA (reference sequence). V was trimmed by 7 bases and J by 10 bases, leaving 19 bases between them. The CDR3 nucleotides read TGCAGTGTGGTGGTCCTAGGCCACGACTACACCTTC. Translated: CSVVVLGHDYTF.

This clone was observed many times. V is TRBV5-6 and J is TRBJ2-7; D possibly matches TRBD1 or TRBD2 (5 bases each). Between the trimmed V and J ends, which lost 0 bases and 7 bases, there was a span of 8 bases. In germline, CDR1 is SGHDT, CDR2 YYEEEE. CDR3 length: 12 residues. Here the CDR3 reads CASSLGEGEQYF. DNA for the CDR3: TGTGCCAGCAGCTTGGGAGAGGGGGAGCAGTACTTC.

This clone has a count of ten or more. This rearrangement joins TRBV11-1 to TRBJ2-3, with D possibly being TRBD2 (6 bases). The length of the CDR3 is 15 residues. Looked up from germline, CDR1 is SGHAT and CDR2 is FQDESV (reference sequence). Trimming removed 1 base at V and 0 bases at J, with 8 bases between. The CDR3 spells CASSLGGASTDTQYF. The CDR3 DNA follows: TGTGCCAGCAGCTTAGGCGGGGCTAGCACAGATACGCAGTATTTT.

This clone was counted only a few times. The CDR3 coding sequence is TGTGCCAGCAGGTTCCCGGGACTAGCCGGTGGGACAGATACGCAGTATTTT. Amino acid sequence: CASRFPGLAGGTDTQYF. The chain couples TRBV27 to TRBJ2-3, with 9 bases lining up with TRBD2. V shed 6 bases and J 3 bases; nucleotides not matched to a gene: 13. CDR3 size: 17 residues. Germline CDR1 reads MNHEY; CDR2 reads SMNVEV (reference sequence).

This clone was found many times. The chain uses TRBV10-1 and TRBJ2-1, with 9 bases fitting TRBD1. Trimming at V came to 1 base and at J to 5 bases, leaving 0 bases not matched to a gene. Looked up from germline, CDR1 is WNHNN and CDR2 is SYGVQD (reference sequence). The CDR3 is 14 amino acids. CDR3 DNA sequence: TGCGCCAGCAGTGAGTGGACAGGGGACAATGAGCAGTTCTTC. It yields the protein CASSEWTGDNEQFF.

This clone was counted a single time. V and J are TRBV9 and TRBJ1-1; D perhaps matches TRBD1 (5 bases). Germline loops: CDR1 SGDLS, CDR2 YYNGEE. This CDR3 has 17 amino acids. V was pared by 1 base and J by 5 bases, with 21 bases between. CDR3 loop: CASSVTDGWGLGTEAFF. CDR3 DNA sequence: TGTGCCAGCAGCGTAACGGACGGATGGGGCCTAGGGACTGAAGCTTTCTTT.

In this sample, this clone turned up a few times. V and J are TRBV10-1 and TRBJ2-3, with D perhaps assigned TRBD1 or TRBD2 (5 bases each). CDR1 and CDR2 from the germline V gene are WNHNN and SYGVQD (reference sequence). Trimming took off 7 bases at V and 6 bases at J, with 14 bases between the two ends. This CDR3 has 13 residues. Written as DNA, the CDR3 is TGCGCCAGCAAAGGCAGGGAGAGGGATACGCAGTATTTT. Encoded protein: CASKGRERDTQYF.

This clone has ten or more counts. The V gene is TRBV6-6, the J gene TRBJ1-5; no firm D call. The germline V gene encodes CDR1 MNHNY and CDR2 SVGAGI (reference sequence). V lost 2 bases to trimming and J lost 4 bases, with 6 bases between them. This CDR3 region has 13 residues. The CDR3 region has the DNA TGTGCCAGCAGTTACAGGGATAATCAGCCCCAGCATTTT. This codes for CASSYRDNQPQHF.

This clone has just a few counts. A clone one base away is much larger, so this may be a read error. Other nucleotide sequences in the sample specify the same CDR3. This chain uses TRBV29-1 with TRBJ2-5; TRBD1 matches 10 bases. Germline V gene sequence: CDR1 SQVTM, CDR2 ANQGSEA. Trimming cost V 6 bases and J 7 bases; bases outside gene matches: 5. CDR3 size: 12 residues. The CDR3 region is CSVPGQGGTQYF. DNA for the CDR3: TGCAGCGTACCCGGACAGGGGGGGACCCAGTACTTC. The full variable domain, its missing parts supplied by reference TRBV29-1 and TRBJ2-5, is SAVISQKPSRDICQRGTSLTIQCQVDSQVTMMFWYRQQPGQSLTLIATANQGSEATYESGFVIDKFPISRPNLTFSTLTVSNMSPEDSSIYLCSVPGQGGTQYFGPGTRLLVL.

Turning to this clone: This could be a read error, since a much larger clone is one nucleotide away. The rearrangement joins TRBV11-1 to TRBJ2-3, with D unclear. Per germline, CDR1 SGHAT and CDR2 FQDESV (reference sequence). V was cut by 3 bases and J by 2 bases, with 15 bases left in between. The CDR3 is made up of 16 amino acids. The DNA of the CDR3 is TGTGCCAGCAGCTTCCTCCGGTACTACCTCACAGATACGCAGTATTTT. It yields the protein CASSFLRYYLTDTQYF.

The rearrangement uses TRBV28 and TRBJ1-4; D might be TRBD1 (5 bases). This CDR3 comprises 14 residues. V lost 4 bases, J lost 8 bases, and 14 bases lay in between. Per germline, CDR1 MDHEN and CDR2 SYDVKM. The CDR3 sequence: CASSWQGKEEKLFF. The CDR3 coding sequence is TGTGCCAGCAGTTGGCAGGGAAAGGAAGAAAAACTGTTTTTT.

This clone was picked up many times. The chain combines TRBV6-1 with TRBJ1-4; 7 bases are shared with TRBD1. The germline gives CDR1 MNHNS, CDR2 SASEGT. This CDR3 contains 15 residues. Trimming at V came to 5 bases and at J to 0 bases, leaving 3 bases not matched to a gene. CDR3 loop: CASSSTGATNEKLFF. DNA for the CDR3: TGTGCCAGCAGTTCCACAGGGGCAACTAATGAAAAACTGTTTTTT.

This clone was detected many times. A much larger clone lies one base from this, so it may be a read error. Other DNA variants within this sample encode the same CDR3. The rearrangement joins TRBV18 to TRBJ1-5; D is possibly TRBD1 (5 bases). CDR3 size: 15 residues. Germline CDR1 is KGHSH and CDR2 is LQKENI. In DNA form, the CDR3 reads TGTGCCAGCTCACCAACGGCAGGGAACAATCGGCCCCAGCATTTT. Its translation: CASSPTAGNNRPQHF.

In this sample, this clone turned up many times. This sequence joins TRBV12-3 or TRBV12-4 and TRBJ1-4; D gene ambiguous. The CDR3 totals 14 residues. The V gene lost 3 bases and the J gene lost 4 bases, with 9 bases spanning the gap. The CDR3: CASSLGRLNEKLFF. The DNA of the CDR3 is TGTGCCAGCAGTTTGGGCAGGCTTAATGAAAAACTGTTTTTT.

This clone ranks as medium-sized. CDR3 loop: CASTWTAGNQPQHF. The CDR3 region has the DNA TGTGCCAGCACTTGGACAGCGGGCAATCAGCCCCAGCATTTT. The chain employs TRBV12-3 or TRBV12-4 and TRBJ1-5; the D gene is possibly TRBD1 (6 bases). The V end lost 7 bases, the J end lost 2 bases, and 12 bases lay between the germline ends. This CDR3 has 14 amino acids.

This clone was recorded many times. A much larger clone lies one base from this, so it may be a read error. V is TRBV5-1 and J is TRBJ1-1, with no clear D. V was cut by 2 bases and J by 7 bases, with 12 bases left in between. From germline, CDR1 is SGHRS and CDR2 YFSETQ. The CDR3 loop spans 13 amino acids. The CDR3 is CASSFAGGIEAFF. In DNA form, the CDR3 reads TGCGCCAGCAGCTTTGCGGGAGGAATTGAAGCTTTCTTT. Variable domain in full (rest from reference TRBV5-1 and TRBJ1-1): KAGVTQTPRYLIKTRGQQVTLSCSPISGHRSVSWYQQTPGQGLQFLFEYFSETQRNKGNFPGRFSGRQFSNSRSEMNVSTLELGDSALYLCASSFAGGIEAFFGQGTRLTVV.

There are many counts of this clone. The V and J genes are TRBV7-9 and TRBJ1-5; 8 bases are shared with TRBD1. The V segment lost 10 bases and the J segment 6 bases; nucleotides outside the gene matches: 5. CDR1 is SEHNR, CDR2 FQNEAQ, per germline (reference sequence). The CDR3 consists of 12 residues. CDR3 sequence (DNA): TGTGCCATCGACAGGGGAGGTCAGCCCCAGCATTTT. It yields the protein CAIDRGGQPQHF. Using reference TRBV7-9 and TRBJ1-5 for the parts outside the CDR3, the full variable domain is DTGVSQNPRHKITKRGQNVTFRCDPISEHNRLYWYRQTLGQGPEFLTYFQNEAQLEKSRLLSDRFSAERPKGSFSTLEIQRTEQGDSAMYLCAIDRGGQPQHFGDGTRLSIL.

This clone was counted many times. CDR3 sequence reads: CASLERLAILDTQYF. The CDR3 DNA reads TGTGCCAGCTTAGAGAGACTAGCAATCCTCGATACGCAGTATTTT. The chain joins TRBV11-2 to TRBJ2-3, with 7 bases lining up with TRBD2. The CDR3 runs 15 residues. CDR1 SGHAT and CDR2 FQNNGV come from the germline V gene. J lost 6 bases, V lost 8 bases, and 14 bases had no gene match. The full variable domain, its missing parts supplied by reference TRBV11-2 and TRBJ2-3, is EAGVAQSPRYKIIEKRQSVAFWCNPISGHATLYWYQQILGQGPKLLIQFQNNGVVDDSQLPKDRFSAERLKGVDSTLKIQPAKLEDSAVYLCASLERLAILDTQYFGPGTRLTVL.

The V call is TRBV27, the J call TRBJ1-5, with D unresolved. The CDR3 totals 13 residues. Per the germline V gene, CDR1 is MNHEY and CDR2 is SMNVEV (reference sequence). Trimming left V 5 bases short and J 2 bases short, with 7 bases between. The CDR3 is CASSHSGNQPQHF. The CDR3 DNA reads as TGTGCCAGCAGTCACTCGGGCAATCAGCCCCAGCATTTT.

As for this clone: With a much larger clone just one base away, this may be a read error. CDR3 in amino acids: CASSLGGGLASYNEQFF. The DNA for the CDR3 is TGCGCCAGCAGCTTGGGAGGTGGGCTAGCCTCCTACAATGAGCAGTTCTTC. This rearrangement joins TRBV5-1 to TRBJ2-1; maybe TRBD2 (5 bases). The CDR3 consists of 17 residues. Germline assignment: CDR1 SGHRS and CDR2 YFSETQ. The V end was cut by 0 bases, the J end by 0 bases, with 13 bases between.

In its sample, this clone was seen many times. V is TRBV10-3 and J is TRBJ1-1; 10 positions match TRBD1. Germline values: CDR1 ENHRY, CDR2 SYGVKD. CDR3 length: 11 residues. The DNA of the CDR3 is TGTGCTAGCGGACAGGGGGCTGAAGCTTTCTTT. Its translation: CASGQGAEAFF.

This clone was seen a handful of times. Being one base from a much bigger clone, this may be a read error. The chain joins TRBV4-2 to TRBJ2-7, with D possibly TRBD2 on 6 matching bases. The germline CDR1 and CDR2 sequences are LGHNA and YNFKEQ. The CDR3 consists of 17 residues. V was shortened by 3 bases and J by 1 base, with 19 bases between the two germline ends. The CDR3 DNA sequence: TGTGCCAGCAGCCAGGGTCGTGGTTGCGGGATTTCCTACGAGCAGTACTTC. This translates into CASSQGRGCGISYEQYF.